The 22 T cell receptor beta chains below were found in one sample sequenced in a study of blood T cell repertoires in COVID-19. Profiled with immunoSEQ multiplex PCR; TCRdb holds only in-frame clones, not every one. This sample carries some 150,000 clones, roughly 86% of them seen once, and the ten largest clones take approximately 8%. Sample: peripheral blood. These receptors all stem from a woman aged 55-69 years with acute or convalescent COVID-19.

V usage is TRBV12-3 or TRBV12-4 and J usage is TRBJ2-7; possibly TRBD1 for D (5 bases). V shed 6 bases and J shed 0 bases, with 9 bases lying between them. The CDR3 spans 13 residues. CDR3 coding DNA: TGTGCCAGCAGCTCTACAGGCTCCTACGAGCAGTACTTC. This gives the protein CASSSTGSYEQYF.

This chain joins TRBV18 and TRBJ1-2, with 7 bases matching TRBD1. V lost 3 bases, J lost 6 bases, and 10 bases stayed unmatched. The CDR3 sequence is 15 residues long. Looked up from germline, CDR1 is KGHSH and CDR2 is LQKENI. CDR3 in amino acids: CASSPWDSKRDGYTF. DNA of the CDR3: TGTGCCAGCTCACCTTGGGACAGCAAACGCGATGGCTACACCTTC.

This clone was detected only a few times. In DNA form, the CDR3 reads TGTGCCAGCAGACTAGCGCCGAGCTCCTACAATGAGCAGTTCTTC. It specifies CASRLAPSSYNEQFF. The J gene is TRBJ2-1, the V gene TRBV7-8; TRBD2 agrees at 7 bases. Germline CDR1 is SGHVS and CDR2 is FQNEAQ. Trimming took 6 bases from V and 0 from J; bases not matched to a gene: 5. The CDR3 loop spans 15 amino acids.

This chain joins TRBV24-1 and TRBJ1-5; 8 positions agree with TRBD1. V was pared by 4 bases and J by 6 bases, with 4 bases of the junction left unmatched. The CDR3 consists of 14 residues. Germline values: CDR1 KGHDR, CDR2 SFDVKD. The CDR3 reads CATSEQGGGQPQHF. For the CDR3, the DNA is TGTGCCACCAGTGAACAGGGGGGAGGTCAGCCCCAGCATTTT.

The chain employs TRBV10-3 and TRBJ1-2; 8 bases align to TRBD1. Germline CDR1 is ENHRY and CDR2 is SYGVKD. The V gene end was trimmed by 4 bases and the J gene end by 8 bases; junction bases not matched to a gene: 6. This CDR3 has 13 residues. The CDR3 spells CAISGQGAGGYTF. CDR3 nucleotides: TGTGCCATCAGTGGTCAGGGGGCAGGGGGCTACACCTTC.

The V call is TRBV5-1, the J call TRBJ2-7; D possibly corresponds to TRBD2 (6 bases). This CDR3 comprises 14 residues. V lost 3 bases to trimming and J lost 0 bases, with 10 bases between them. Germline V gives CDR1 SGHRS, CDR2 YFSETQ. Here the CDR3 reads CASSSDGSSYEQYF. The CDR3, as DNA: TGCGCCAGCAGCTCGGACGGGAGCTCCTACGAGCAGTACTTC.

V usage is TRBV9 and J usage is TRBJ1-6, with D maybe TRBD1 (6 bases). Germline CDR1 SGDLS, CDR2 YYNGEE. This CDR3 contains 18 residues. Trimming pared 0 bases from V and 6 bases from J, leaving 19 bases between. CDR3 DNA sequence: TGTGCCAGCAGCGTAGACCCTTTAAACCCAGGGGTTAATTCACCCCTCCACTTT. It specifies CASSVDPLNPGVNSPLHF. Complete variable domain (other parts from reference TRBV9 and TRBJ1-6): DSGVTQTPKHLITATGQRVTLRCSPRSGDLSVYWYQQSLDQGLQFLIQYYNGEERAKGNILERFSAQQFPDLHSELNLSSLELGDSALYFCASSVDPLNPGVNSPLHFGNGTRLTVT.

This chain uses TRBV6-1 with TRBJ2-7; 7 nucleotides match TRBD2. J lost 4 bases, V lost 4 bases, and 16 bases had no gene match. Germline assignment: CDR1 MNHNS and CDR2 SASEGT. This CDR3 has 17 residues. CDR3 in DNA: TGTGCCAGCAGTGCGGGGTCAGGGAGCGGGGTCGTTTACGAGCAGTACTTC. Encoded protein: CASSAGSGSGVVYEQYF.

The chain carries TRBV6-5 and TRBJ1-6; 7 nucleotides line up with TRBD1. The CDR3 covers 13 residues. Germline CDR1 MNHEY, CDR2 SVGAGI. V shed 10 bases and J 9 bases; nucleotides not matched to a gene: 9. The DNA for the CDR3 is TGTGCCACCTTGACAGGGTTAAGTTCACCCCTCCACTTT. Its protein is CATLTGLSSPLHF.

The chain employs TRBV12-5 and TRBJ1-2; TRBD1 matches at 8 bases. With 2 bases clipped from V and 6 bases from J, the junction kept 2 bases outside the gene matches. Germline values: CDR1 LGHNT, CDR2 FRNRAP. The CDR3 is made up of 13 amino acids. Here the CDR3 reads CASGLIQGDGYTF. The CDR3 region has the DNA TGTGCTAGTGGTTTGATACAGGGGGATGGCTACACCTTC.

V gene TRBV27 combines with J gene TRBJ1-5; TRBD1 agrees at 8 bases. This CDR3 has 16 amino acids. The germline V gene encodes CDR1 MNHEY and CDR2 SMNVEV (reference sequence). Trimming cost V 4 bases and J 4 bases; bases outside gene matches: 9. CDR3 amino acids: CASSSNRGTRNQPQHF. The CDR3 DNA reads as TGTGCCAGCAGTTCTAACAGGGGGACACGGAATCAGCCCCAGCATTTT.

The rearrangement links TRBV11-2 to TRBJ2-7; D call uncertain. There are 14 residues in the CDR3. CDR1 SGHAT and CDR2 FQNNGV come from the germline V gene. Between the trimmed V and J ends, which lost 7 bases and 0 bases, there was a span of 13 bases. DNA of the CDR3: TGTGCCAGCAACGACATACTGGCCTCCTACGAGCAGTACTTC. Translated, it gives CASNDILASYEQYF.

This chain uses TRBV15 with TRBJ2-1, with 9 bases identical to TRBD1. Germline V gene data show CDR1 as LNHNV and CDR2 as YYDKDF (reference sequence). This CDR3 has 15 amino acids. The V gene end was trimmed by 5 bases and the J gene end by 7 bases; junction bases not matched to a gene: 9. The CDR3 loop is CATSEGTGIGNEQFF. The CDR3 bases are TGTGCCACCAGCGAGGGGACAGGGATTGGTAATGAGCAGTTCTTC.

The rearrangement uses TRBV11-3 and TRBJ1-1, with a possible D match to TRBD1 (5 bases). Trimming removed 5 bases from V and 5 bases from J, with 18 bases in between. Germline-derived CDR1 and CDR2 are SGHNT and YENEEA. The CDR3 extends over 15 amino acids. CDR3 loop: CASSIRPGGGTEAFF. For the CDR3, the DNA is TGTGCCAGCAGCATCCGCCCGGGGGGAGGAACTGAAGCTTTCTTT.

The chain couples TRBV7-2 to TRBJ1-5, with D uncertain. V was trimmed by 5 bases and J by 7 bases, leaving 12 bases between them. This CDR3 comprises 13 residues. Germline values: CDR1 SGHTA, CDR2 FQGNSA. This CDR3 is CASSRVAGQPQHF. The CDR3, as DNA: TGTGCCAGCAGCCGCGTCGCGGGGCAGCCCCAGCATTTT.

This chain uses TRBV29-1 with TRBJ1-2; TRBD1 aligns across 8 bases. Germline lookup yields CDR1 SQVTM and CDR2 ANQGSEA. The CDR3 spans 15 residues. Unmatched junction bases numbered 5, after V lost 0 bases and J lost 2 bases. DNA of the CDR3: TGCAGCGTTGAAGAAGGGGGGGACAGGAACTATGGCTACACCTTC. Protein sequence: CSVEEGGDRNYGYTF.

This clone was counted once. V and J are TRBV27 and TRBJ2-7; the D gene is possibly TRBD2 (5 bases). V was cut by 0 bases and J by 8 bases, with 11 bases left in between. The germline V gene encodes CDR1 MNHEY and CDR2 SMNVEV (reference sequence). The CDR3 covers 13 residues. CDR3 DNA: TGTGCCAGCAGTTTATCAGCTAGGGAGAAGCAGTACTTC. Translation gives CASSLSAREKQYF.

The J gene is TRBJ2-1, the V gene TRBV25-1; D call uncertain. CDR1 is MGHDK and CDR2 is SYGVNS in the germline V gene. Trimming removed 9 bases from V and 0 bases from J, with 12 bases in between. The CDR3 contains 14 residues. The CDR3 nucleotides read TGTGCCAGTAACGGGTTAAACTCCTACAATGAGCAGTTCTTC. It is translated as CASNGLNSYNEQFF.

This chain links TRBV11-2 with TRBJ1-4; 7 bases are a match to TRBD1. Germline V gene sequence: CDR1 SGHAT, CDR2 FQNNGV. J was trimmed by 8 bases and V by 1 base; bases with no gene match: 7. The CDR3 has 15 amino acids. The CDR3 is CASSLGQGDREKLFF. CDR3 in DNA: TGTGCCAGCAGCTTAGGACAGGGTGATCGGGAAAAACTGTTTTTT.

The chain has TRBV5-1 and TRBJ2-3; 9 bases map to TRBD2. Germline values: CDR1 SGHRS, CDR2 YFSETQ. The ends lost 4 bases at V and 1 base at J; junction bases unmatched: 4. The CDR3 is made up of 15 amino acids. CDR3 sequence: CASSLRTSGTDTQYF. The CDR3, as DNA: TGCGCCAGCAGCCTACGGACTAGCGGCACAGATACGCAGTATTTT.

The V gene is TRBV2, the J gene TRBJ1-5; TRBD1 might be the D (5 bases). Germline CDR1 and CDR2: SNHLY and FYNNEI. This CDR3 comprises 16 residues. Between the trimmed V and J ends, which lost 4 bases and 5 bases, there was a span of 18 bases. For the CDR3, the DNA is TGTGCCAGCAGTGTTGGGCAGGGTAGAATCGATCAGCCCCAGCATTTT. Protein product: CASSVGQGRIDQPQHF.

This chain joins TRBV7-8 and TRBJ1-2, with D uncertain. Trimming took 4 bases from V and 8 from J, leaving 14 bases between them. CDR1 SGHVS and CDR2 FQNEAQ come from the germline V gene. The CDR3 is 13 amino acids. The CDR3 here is CASSYDPARGYTF. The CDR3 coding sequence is TGTGCCAGCAGCTACGACCCGGCGAGGGGCTACACCTTC.